Below, 30 T cell receptor beta chains from the same sample are listed, as sequenced in a study of T cells in Graves' hyperthyroidism and ophthalmopathy. Amplified regions were TCR beta CDR3 sequences from RNA transcripts. A set of HTBI primers served as the primers for a first-round RT-PCR of the TCR CDR3. One entry per CDR3 protein results from TCRdb running MiXCR on the multiplex PCR reads. Of around 440,000 distinct CDR3 sequences listed, 15% to 19% were seen once; the top ten hold roughly 14%. The sequencing sample was made of blood. These receptors all come from a woman under 30 with Graves' hyperthyroidism.

In its sample, this clonotype was seen many times. The CDR3 bases are TGTGCCAGCAGCTTAGATCCGGGGACCTCCTACAATGAGCAGTTCTTC. It translates to CASSLDPGTSYNEQFF. The gene calls are TRBV11-2 and TRBJ2-1; D is perhaps TRBD1 or TRBD2 (5 bases each). The CDR3 loop spans 16 amino acids. Germline V gene sequence: CDR1 SGHAT, CDR2 FQNNGV. V lost 0 bases and J 0 bases, leaving 9 bases between the germline ends.

This clonotype was recorded at least ten times. This sequence joins TRBV2 and TRBJ2-7; either TRBD1 or TRBD2 may fit D (5 bases each). This CDR3 comprises 13 residues. Germline CDR1 reads SNHLY; CDR2 reads FYNNEI. Trimming cost V 7 bases and J 2 bases, with 12 bases left between them. The CDR3: CASTEQGPYEQYF. CDR3 bases: TGTGCCAGCACCGAGCAGGGACCCTACGAGCAGTACTTC. Using reference TRBV2 and TRBJ2-7 for the parts outside the CDR3, the full variable domain is EPEVTQTPSHQVTQMGQEVILRCVPISNHLYFYWYRQILGQKVEFLVSFYNNEISEKSEIFDDQFSVERPDGSNFTLKIRSTKLEDSAMYFCASTEQGPYEQYFGPGTRLTVT.

This clonotype was seen a handful of times. The chain links TRBV20-1 to TRBJ2-2, with 7 bases lining up with TRBD2. The CDR3 length is 14 residues. J lost 7 bases, V lost 1 base, and 6 bases had no gene match. Per the germline V gene, CDR1 is DFQATT and CDR2 is SNEGSKA (reference sequence). The chain's CDR3 is CSARAGGGGGELFF. Here the CDR3 DNA reads TGCAGTGCTAGAGCGGGGGGAGGTGGCGGGGAGCTGTTTTTT.

This clonotype has a count of ten or more. V usage is TRBV11-2 and J usage is TRBJ1-1; D may be TRBD1 (6 bases). In germline, CDR1 is SGHAT, CDR2 FQNNGV. The CDR3 totals 15 residues. With 5 bases removed from V and 0 bases from J, the gap between germline ends came to 13 bases. DNA of the CDR3: TGTGCCAGCAGCCATACGGGACACTTGAACACTGAAGCTTTCTTT. It is translated as CASSHTGHLNTEAFF.

CDR3 coding DNA: TGCAGCTTACAGGTGGGACTGCACTCCTACAATGAGCAGTTCTTC. Translated, it gives CSLQVGLHSYNEQFF. This sequence joins TRBV20-1 and TRBJ2-1; maybe TRBD2 (6 bases). The CDR3 has 15 amino acids. CDR1 is DFQATT and CDR2 is SNEGSKA in the germline V gene (reference sequence).

In this sample, this clonotype turned up a few times. A much larger clone differs from this one at a single base, so this may be a read error. This chain uses TRBV7-9 with TRBJ2-1; tentatively, D is TRBD2 (6 bases). Germline assignment: CDR1 SEHNR and CDR2 FQNEAQ (reference sequence). CDR3 length: 16 residues. V was trimmed by 6 bases and J by 5 bases, leaving 20 bases between them. CDR3: CASSRKGRGLNNEQFF. The DNA of the CDR3 is TGTGCCAGCAGTCGCAAGGGACGGGGACTCAACAATGAGCAGTTCTTC.

This clonotype occurred many times. This chain links TRBV7-8 with TRBJ2-7; D is perhaps TRBD1 or TRBD2 (7 bases each). Trimming took off 6 bases at V and 0 bases at J, with 15 bases between the two ends. This CDR3 is built from 15 residues. Germline V CDR1 and CDR2: SGHVS, FQNEAQ. CDR3 sequence reads: CASRPGGESSYEQYF. The CDR3 DNA reads TGTGCCAGCAGGCCAGGGGGGGAAAGCTCCTACGAGCAGTACTTC.

This clonotype appeared many times. The rearrangement links TRBV7-2 to TRBJ2-7; D is perhaps TRBD1 or TRBD2 (6 bases each). The length of the CDR3 is 13 residues. Trimming took 3 bases from V and 6 from J, leaving 12 bases between them. Germline CDR1 reads SGHTA; CDR2 reads FQGNSA. The CDR3 spells CASSLRTGAEQYF. The CDR3 nucleotides are TGTGCCAGCAGCTTGAGGACGGGGGCCGAGCAGTACTTC.

This clonotype came up a few times. The chain carries TRBV4-2 and TRBJ1-2; the D gene is possibly TRBD1 (6 bases). The CDR3 runs to 14 residues. Germline-derived CDR1 and CDR2 are LGHNA and YNFKEQ. Trimming stripped 0 bases from V and 7 bases from J, with 12 bases between. Here the CDR3 reads CASSQDRGAFGYTF. CDR3 coding DNA: TGTGCCAGCAGCCAAGATCGGGGGGCGTTTGGCTACACCTTC.

In its sample, this clonotype was seen a few times. The chain uses TRBV27 and TRBJ1-1; 7 bases are a match to TRBD1. The ends lost 4 bases at V and 5 bases at J; junction bases unmatched: 4. CDR1 MNHEY and CDR2 SMNVEV come from the germline V gene (reference sequence). This CDR3 is built from 13 residues. This CDR3 is CASSYRGPTEAFF. DNA of the CDR3: TGTGCCAGCAGTTACAGGGGACCAACTGAAGCTTTCTTT.

This clonotype showed up many times. V usage is TRBV3-1 and J usage is TRBJ2-4, with D perhaps TRBD2 (6 bases). The CDR3 contains 14 residues. Trimming shortened V by 0 bases and J by 4 bases, and 7 bases separated the two germline ends. Germline V lookup: CDR1 LGHDT, CDR2 YNNKEL (reference sequence). The CDR3 protein is CASSQERGKNIQYF. CDR3 bases: TGTGCCAGCAGCCAAGAGCGGGGAAAAAACATTCAGTACTTC.

This clonotype was detected ten times or more. This rearrangement joins TRBV6-1 to TRBJ1-5, with D perhaps TRBD1 (6 bases). CDR1 and CDR2 (germline): MNHNS, SASEGT. This CDR3 spans 15 amino acids. V lost 7 bases and J 6 bases, leaving 19 bases between the germline ends. In nucleotides, the CDR3 is TGTGCCAGCACCCTTGGACAGCCCGCCAGTCAGCCCCAGCATTTT. Its translation: CASTLGQPASQPQHF.

This chain joins TRBV29-1 and TRBJ2-3, with 13 nucleotides matching TRBD2. This CDR3 region has 20 residues. Looked up from germline, CDR1 is SQVTM and CDR2 is ANQGSEA. After removal of 5 bases from V and 6 bases from J, the junction contained 23 bases not matched to a gene. CDR3 sequence (DNA): TGCAGCGTTCCCCCTTTGGCGACCGGGACTAGCGGGAAAGTTCAGGATACGCAGTATTTT. This gives the protein CSVPPLATGTSGKVQDTQYF.

This clonotype was counted many times. The genes are TRBV11-2 and TRBJ2-5; 9 nucleotides line up with TRBD1. The CDR3 extends over 15 amino acids. The V segment lost 3 bases and the J segment 3 bases; nucleotides outside the gene matches: 5. Germline V CDR1 and CDR2: SGHAT, FQNNGV. In DNA, the CDR3 is TGTGCCAGCAGCTTCACAGGGGGCGAGAAAGAGACCCAGTACTTC. Its protein product is CASSFTGGEKETQYF. The variable domain in full, completed from reference TRBV11-2 and TRBJ2-5, reads EAGVAQSPRYKIIEKRQSVAFWCNPISGHATLYWYQQILGQGPKLLIQFQNNGVVDDSQLPKDRFSAERLKGVDSTLKIQPAKLEDSAVYLCASSFTGGEKETQYFGPGTRLLVL.

This clonotype was seen repeatedly, ten times or more. The V gene is TRBV20-1, the J gene TRBJ2-7, with 10 bases fitting TRBD2. With V trimmed by 3 bases and J by 6 bases, 5 bases remained unmatched. The CDR3 consists of 13 residues. From germline, CDR1 is DFQATT and CDR2 SNEGSKA (reference sequence). CDR3 loop: CSARWLAGVEQYF. In nucleotides, the CDR3 is TGCAGTGCTAGGTGGCTAGCGGGAGTCGAGCAGTACTTC.

This clonotype was seen only a few times. The genes are TRBV5-4 and TRBJ2-6, with a weak D call TRBD2 (6 bases). Trimming removed 4 bases at V and 0 bases at J, with 11 bases between. From germline, CDR1 is SGHNT and CDR2 YYREEE (reference sequence). The length of the CDR3 is 16 residues. This CDR3 is CASSPSEGSGANVLTF. CDR3 DNA sequence: TGTGCCAGCAGCCCTAGCGAAGGCTCTGGGGCCAACGTCCTGACTTTC.

At least ten counts were recorded for this clonotype. J is TRBJ1-1 and V is TRBV14, with no clear D. With 3 bases removed from V and 11 bases from J, the gap between germline ends came to 13 bases. The length of the CDR3 is 12 residues. CDR1 SGHDN and CDR2 FVKESK come from the germline V gene. CDR3 residues: CASSQSQRSAFF. CDR3 coding DNA: TGTGCCAGCAGCCAGTCTCAGAGGAGTGCTTTCTTT.

This clonotype was seen many times. In nucleotides, the CDR3 is TGTGCCAGCAGCTTAACACCGGGACTAGCAATGAATGAGCAGTTCTTC. Translating gives CASSLTPGLAMNEQFF. This sequence joins TRBV7-3 and TRBJ2-1; 9 nucleotides match TRBD2. Germline V gene data show CDR1 as SGHTA and CDR2 as FQGTGA. The CDR3 covers 16 residues. With 0 bases clipped from V and 7 bases from J, the junction kept 7 bases outside the gene matches.

This clonotype was seen more than once but under ten times. The V and J genes are TRBV27 and TRBJ1-1, with a weak D call TRBD1 (6 bases). CDR3 size: 18 residues. The V and J ends lost 2 bases and 4 bases respectively, with 23 bases between them. Germline V gives CDR1 MNHEY, CDR2 SMNVEV (reference sequence). The DNA for the CDR3 is TGTGCCAGCAGTTTAACAAGCCGGGACACCCTAAAGTTCACTGAAGCTTTCTTT. Amino acid sequence: CASSLTSRDTLKFTEAFF.

Many counts were recorded for this clonotype. This chain uses TRBV10-2 with TRBJ1-5; 12 bases line up with TRBD1. CDR1 is WSHSY, CDR2 SAAADI, per germline. The V gene end was trimmed by 8 bases and the J gene end by 6 bases; junction bases not matched to a gene: 8. The CDR3 consists of 15 residues. This CDR3 reads CASAWGQGAGQPQHF. The CDR3 DNA is TGCGCCAGCGCGTGGGGACAGGGGGCTGGTCAGCCCCAGCATTTT.

CDR3 DNA: TGTGCCAGCAACTGGGGAGGAACGAACACCGGGGAGCTGTTTTTT. Its translation is CASNWGGTNTGELFF. The chain links TRBV28 to TRBJ2-2; perhaps TRBD2 as D (6 bases). This CDR3 is 15 amino acids long. Trimming stripped 7 bases from V and 0 bases from J, with 12 bases between. The germline gives CDR1 MDHEN, CDR2 SYDVKM.

This clonotype was seen more than once but under ten times. This chain uses TRBV7-2 with TRBJ2-7; tentatively, D is TRBD2 (5 bases). Trimming shortened V by 4 bases and J by 9 bases, and 16 bases separated the two germline ends. Germline CDR1 is SGHTA and CDR2 is FQGNSA. This CDR3 is built from 13 residues. The CDR3 sequence is CASSSRQADAQYF. The CDR3 DNA is TGTGCCAGCAGCTCCCGACAAGCGGATGCGCAGTACTTC. Supplemented by reference TRBV7-2 and TRBJ2-7, the full variable domain reads GAGVSQSPSNKVTEKGKDVELRCDPISGHTALYWYRQSLGQGLEFLIYFQGNSAPDKSGLPSDRFSAERTGGSVSTLTIQRTQQEDSAVYLCASSSRQADAQYFGPGTRLTVT.

The chain employs TRBV24-1 and TRBJ2-3; D remains unclear. This CDR3 comprises 14 residues. The germline V gene encodes CDR1 KGHDR and CDR2 SFDVKD. V lost 5 bases to trimming and J lost 0 bases, with 8 bases between them. CDR3: CATSGPYSTDTQYF. In DNA, the CDR3 is TGTGCCACCAGTGGACCGTATAGCACAGATACGCAGTATTTT.

This clonotype was counted between two and nine times. V and J are TRBV11-2 and TRBJ2-1; D uncertain. V was pared by 7 bases and J by 7 bases, with 11 bases between. The CDR3 extends over 12 amino acids. Germline assignment: CDR1 SGHAT and CDR2 FQNNGV. CDR3 residues: CASTYSANEQFF. The DNA of the CDR3 is TGTGCCAGCACCTACAGTGCGAATGAGCAGTTCTTC.

This clonotype has only a few counts. This chain connects TRBV29-1 to TRBJ2-1; D is perhaps TRBD1 (5 bases). Germline CDR1 SQVTM, CDR2 ANQGSEA. CDR3 length: 15 residues. Trimming took 1 base from V and 5 from J, leaving 15 bases between them. In nucleotides, the CDR3 is TGCAGCGTTGAAGGGTGGAAAGGGGTACACAATGAGCAGTTCTTC. Amino acids: CSVEGWKGVHNEQFF.

This clonotype was found many times. The V call is TRBV9, the J call TRBJ2-1; the match to TRBD2 covers 7 bases. Trimming took 0 bases from V and 1 from J; bases not matched to a gene: 7. Germline V gives CDR1 SGDLS, CDR2 YYNGEE. CDR3 length: 17 amino acids. DNA of the CDR3: TGTGCCAGCAGCGTAGTGCGGGAGACCCCTTCCTACAATGAGCAGTTCTTC. Protein: CASSVVRETPSYNEQFF.

The chain has TRBV5-4 and TRBJ2-3; D unresolved. The germline V gene encodes CDR1 SGHNT and CDR2 YYREEE (reference sequence). The V end lost 3 bases, the J end lost 0 bases, and 8 bases lay between the germline ends. The CDR3 spans 14 residues. In DNA, the CDR3 is TGTGCCAGCAGCTCCAAGGCTAGCACAGATACGCAGTATTTT. It specifies CASSSKASTDTQYF.

This clonotype was seen a handful of times. The J gene is TRBJ2-4, the V gene TRBV20-1, with 14 positions matching TRBD2. The CDR3 extends over 16 amino acids. Germline V gives CDR1 DFQATT, CDR2 SNEGSKA (reference sequence). Trimming cost V 7 bases and J 3 bases; bases outside gene matches: 8. CDR3 amino acids: CSVGTSGSLGKNIQYF. In DNA form, the CDR3 reads TGCAGTGTCGGGACTAGCGGGAGCCTGGGCAAAAACATTCAGTACTTC.

This chain joins TRBV19 and TRBJ2-1, with TRBD2 matching 10 bases. Germline V gene lookup returns CDR1 LNHDA and CDR2 SQIVND (reference sequence). Germline trimming cut 6 bases from V and 7 bases from J; bases unmatched to any gene: 6. CDR3 length equals 14 residues. The CDR3 here is CASRVEREGNEQFF. The CDR3 coding sequence is TGTGCCAGTAGGGTTGAGCGGGAGGGTAATGAGCAGTTCTTC.

This chain joins TRBV9 and TRBJ2-2, with D possibly TRBD1 on 6 matching bases. The V gene's germline CDR1 is SGDLS and CDR2 YYNGEE. V lost 0 bases and J 4 bases, leaving 13 bases between the germline ends. This CDR3 is built from 16 residues. This CDR3 is CASSVESGAPTGELFF. DNA for the CDR3: TGTGCCAGCAGCGTAGAATCAGGGGCGCCCACCGGGGAGCTGTTTTTT.